This T cell receptor (beta chain) originates from a study of blood T cell repertoires in COVID-19. At the level of the study: Sample material is recorded as cDNA or gDNA derived from T cells, B-cell-depleted T cells, or PBMCs.

Here immunoSEQ multiplex PCR was the method, and the copy in TCRdb shows in-frame clones only, minus some. This sample has fewer than 450,000 clones, with about 90% found just once. Germline CDR1 is LNHDA and CDR2 is SQIVND (reference sequence). The CDR3 totals 19 residues. The junction had 15 bases not matched to a gene; V was cut back by 4 bases and J by 1 base. Ages ranged from about 18 to 89 years, with residence in approximately 25 US areas. Recovered status in Cohort 3 required two negative PCRs, clearance, or symptom resolution. The chain carries TRBV19 and TRBJ2-1, with 8 bases lining up with TRBD1. The clonotype comes from a woman aged 30 to 39 who had recovered from COVID-19. The sample taken for sequencing was PBMCs or T cells enriched from blood (not recorded which). CDR3 residues: CASSNYGEQGAGSYNEQFF. The CDR3, as DNA: TGTGCCAGTAGTAACTACGGGGAGCAGGGGGCAGGATCCTACAATGAGCAGTTCTTC. Looking up the rest from reference TRBV19 and TRBJ2-1 gives the full variable domain: DGGITQSPKYLFRKEGQNVTLSCEQNLNHDAMYWYRQDPGQGLRLIYYSQIVNDFQKGDIAEGYSVSREKKESFPLTVTSAQKNPTAFYLCASSNYGEQGAGSYNEQFFGPGTRLTVL.